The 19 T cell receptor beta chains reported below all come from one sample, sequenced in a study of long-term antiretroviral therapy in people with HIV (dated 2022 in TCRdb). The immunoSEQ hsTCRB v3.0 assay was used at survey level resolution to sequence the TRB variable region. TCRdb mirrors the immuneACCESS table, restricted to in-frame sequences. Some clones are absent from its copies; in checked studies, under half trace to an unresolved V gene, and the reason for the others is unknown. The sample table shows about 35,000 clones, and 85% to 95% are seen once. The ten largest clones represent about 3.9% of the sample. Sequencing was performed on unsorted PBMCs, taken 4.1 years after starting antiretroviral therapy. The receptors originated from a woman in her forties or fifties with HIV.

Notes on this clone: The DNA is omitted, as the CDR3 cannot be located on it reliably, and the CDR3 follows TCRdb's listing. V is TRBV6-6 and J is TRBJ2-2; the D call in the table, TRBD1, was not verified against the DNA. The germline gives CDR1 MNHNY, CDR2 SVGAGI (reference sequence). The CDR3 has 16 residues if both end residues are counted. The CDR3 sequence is CASSSSDRGNTGELFF.

As DNA, the CDR3 is TGTGCCAGCAGGAAAGGGCAATCCGGGGACATTCAGTACTTC. It specifies CASRKGQSGDIQYF. The rearrangement joins TRBV6-1 to TRBJ2-4; D perhaps matches TRBD2 (5 bases). The CDR3 runs to 14 residues. Germline CDR1 is MNHNS and CDR2 is SASEGT. With 6 bases removed from V and 8 bases from J, the gap between germline ends came to 17 bases.

CDR3 coding DNA: TGTGCCAGTACCGTCGGACTAGCAGCAGATACGCAGTATTTT. Amino acids: CASTVGLAADTQYF. The chain couples TRBV19 to TRBJ2-3, with TRBD2 matching 8 bases. CDR3 length equals 14 residues. Germline V gives CDR1 LNHDA, CDR2 SQIVND (reference sequence). Trimming cost V 7 bases and J 4 bases; bases outside gene matches: 7.

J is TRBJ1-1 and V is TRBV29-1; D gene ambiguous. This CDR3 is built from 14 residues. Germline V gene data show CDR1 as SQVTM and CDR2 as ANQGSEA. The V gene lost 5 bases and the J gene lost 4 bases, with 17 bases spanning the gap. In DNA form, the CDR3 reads TGCAGCGTTTTCACCCAAGCCTGGGGCACTGAAGCTTTCTTT. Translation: CSVFTQAWGTEAFF.

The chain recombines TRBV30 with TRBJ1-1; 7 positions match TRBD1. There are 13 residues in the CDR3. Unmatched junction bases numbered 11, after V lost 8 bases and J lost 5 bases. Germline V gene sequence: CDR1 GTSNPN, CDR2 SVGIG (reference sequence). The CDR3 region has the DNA TGTGCCGGTGACAGGGCCCAATGGACTGAAGCTTTCTTT. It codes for CAGDRAQWTEAFF. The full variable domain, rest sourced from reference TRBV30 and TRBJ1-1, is SQTIHQWPATLVQPVGSPLSLECTVEGTSNPNLYWYRQAAGRGLQLLFYSVGIGQISSEVPQNLSASRPQDRQFILSSKKLLLSDSGFYLCAGDRAQWTEAFFGQGTRLTVV.

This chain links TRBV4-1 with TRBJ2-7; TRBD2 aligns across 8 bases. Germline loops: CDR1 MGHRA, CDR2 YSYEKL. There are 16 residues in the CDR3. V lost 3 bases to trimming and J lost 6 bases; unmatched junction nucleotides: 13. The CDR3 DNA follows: TGCGCCAGCAGCCACGACATTGGTGGCGGGGGGTCCGAGCAGTACTTC. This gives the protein CASSHDIGGGGSEQYF.

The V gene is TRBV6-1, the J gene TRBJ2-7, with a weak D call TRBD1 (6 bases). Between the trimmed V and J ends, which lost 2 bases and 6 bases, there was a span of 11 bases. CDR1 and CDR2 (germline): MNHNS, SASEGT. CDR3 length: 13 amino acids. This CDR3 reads CASSELGAREQYF. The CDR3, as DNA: TGTGCCAGCAGTGAATTGGGGGCCCGCGAGCAGTACTTC.

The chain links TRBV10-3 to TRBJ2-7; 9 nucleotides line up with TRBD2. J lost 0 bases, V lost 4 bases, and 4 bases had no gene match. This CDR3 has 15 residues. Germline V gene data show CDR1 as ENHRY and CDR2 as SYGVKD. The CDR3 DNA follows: TGTGCCATCAGTGCCGCTAGCGGGACCTCCTACGAGCAGTACTTC. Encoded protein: CAISAASGTSYEQYF.

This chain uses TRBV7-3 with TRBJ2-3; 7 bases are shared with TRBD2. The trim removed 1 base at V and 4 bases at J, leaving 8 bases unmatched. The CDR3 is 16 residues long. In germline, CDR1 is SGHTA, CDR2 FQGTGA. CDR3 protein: CASSLMGGRGADTQYF. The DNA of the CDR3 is TGTGCCAGCAGCTTAATGGGGGGACGGGGGGCAGATACGCAGTATTTT.

CDR3 sequence: CASSLPGHNNEQYF. In DNA form, the CDR3 reads TGTGCCAGTAGTTTACCGGGGCACAACAACGAGCAGTACTTC. V and J are TRBV19 and TRBJ2-7; D possibly uses TRBD1 or TRBD2 (5 bases each). Trimming pared 5 bases from V and 5 bases from J, leaving 16 bases between. The germline V gene has CDR1 LNHDA and CDR2 SQIVND (reference sequence). This CDR3 comprises 14 residues. The variable domain in full, completed from reference TRBV19 and TRBJ2-7, reads DGGITQSPKYLFRKEGQNVTLSCEQNLNHDAMYWYRQDPGQGLRLIYYSQIVNDFQKGDIAEGYSVSREKKESFPLTVTSAQKNPTAFYLCASSLPGHNNEQYFGPGTRLTVT.

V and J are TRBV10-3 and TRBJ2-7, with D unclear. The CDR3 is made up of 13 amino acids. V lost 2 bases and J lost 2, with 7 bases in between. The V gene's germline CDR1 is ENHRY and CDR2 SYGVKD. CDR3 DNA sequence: TGTGCCATCAGTGAGGGAACGCCCTACGAGCAGTACTTC. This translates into CAISEGTPYEQYF.

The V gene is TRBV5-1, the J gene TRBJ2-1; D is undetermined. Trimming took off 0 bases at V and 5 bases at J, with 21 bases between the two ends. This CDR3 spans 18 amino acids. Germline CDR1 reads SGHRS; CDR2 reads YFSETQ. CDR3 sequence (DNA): TGCGCCAGCAGCTTGGGTTACTTGAAGGTCTTAATGGACAATGAGCAGTTCTTC. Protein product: CASSLGYLKVLMDNEQFF.

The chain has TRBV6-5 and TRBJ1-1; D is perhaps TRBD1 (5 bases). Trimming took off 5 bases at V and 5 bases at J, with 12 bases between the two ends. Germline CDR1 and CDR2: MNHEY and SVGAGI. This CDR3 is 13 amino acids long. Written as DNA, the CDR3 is TGTGCCAGCAGTCTTGGACATTCAACTGAAGCTTTCTTT. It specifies CASSLGHSTEAFF.

CDR3 DNA: TGTGCCAGCAGTTTGTCGAGGGGTGAAGAGACCCAGTACTTC. As protein: CASSLSRGEETQYF. The V gene is TRBV27, the J gene TRBJ2-5; D is tentatively TRBD1 or TRBD2 (5 bases each). V lost 3 bases and J 3 bases, leaving 11 bases between the germline ends. This CDR3 has 14 amino acids. CDR1 MNHEY and CDR2 SMNVEV come from the germline V gene (reference sequence).

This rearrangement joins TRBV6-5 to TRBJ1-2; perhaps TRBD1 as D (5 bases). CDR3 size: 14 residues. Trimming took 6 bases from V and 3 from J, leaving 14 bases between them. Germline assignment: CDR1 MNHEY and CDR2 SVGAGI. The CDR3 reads CASSREGSDYGYTF. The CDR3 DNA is TGTGCCAGCAGCCGCGAGGGGTCTGACTATGGCTACACCTTC.

The CDR3 sequence: CASKQGILDRGYTF. As DNA, the CDR3 is TGTGCCTCGAAACAGGGAATTCTAGATCGGGGCTACACCTTC. The chain joins TRBV30 to TRBJ1-2; the D gene is possibly TRBD1 (6 bases). Germline V CDR1 and CDR2: GTSNPN, SVGIG (reference sequence). The CDR3 is 14 amino acids. V gave up 7 bases and J gave up 8 bases, with 23 bases separating them. The whole variable domain, filled in from reference TRBV30 and TRBJ1-2, reads SQTIHQWPATLVQPVGSPLSLECTVEGTSNPNLYWYRQAAGRGLQLLFYSVGIGQISSEVPQNLSASRPQDRQFILSSKKLLLSDSGFYLCASKQGILDRGYTFGSGTRLTVV.

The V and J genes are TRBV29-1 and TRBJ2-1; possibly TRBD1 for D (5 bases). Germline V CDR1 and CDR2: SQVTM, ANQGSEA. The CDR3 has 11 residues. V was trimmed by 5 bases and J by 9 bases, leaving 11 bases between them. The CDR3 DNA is TGCAGCGTTCAGCAGGGTACTGAGCAGTTCTTC. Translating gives CSVQQGTEQFF.

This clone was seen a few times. CDR3 bases: TGTGCCAGCAGTACTGACCAGAGAGAAAAACTGTTTTTT. Protein sequence: CASSTDQREKLFF. The chain links TRBV2 to TRBJ1-4; D gene ambiguous. The V end lost 5 bases, the J end lost 8 bases, and 12 bases lay between the germline ends. Germline V gives CDR1 SNHLY, CDR2 FYNNEI. The CDR3 runs to 13 residues.

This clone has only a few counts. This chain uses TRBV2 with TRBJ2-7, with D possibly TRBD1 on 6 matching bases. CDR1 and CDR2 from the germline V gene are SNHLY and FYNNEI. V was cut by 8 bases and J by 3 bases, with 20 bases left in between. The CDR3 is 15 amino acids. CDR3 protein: CASSAGGTLLYEQYF. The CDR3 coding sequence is TGTGCCAGCTCCGCGGGTGGGACACTTCTCTACGAGCAGTACTTC.